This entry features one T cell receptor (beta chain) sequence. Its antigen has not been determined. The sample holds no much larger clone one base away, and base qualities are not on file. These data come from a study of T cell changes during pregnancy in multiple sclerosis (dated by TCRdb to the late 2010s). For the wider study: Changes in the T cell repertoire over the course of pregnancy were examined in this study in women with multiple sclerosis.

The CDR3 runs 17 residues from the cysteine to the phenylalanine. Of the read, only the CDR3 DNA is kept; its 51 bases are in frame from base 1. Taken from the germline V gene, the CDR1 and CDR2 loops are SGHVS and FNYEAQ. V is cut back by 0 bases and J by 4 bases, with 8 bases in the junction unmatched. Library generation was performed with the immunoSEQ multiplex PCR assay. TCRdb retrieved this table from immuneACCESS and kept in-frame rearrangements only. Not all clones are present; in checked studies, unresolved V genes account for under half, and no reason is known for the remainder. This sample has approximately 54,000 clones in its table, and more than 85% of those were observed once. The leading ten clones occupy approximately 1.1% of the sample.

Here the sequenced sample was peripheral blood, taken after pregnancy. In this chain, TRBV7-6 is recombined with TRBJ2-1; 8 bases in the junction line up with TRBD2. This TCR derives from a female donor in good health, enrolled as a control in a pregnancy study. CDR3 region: CASSLASSLADYNEQFF. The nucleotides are TGTGCCAGCAGCTTAGCCTCGTCACTAGCGGATTACAATGAGCAGTTCTTC.